The 20 T cell receptor beta chains in this list originate from one sample, sequenced in a study of beta chain features in type 1 diabetes. Every isolated RNA sample was fully reverse transcribed, so sequencing captured expressed TCRB transcripts. The repertoire was sequenced with immunoSEQ multiplex PCR; TCRdb's copy has only in-frame clones and lacks some. In the table there are a few hundred thousand clones, roughly an eighth of which are singletons. Sequenced material: naive CD4+ T cells from blood. These TCRs come from a man aged 18 to 30 in good health.

This rearrangement joins TRBV4-1 to TRBJ2-1, with D possibly being TRBD1 (6 bases). V shed 1 base and J shed 4 bases, with 14 bases lying between them. The CDR3 is made up of 16 amino acids. Germline CDR1 MGHRA, CDR2 YSYEKL. The CDR3 bases are TGCGCCAGCAGCCAAGTTATTAGGGGGATGTACAATGAGCAGTTCTTC. This sequence encodes CASSQVIRGMYNEQFF.

This clone was recorded a few times. The chain is built from TRBV28 and TRBJ2-1, with D tentatively TRBD2 (6 bases). Trimming cost V 6 bases and J 2 bases, with 11 bases left between them. The CDR3 extends over 14 amino acids. The germline gives CDR1 MDHEN, CDR2 SYDVKM. In nucleotides, the CDR3 is TGTGCCAGCAGAAGGGGACTGGCCTACAATGAGCAGTTCTTC. Encoded protein: CASRRGLAYNEQFF.

In this sample, this clone turned up a few times. The CDR3 nucleotides read TGTGCCAGCAGTGAATTTGGGGAGTCTCAGCCCCAGCATTTT. Its translation is CASSEFGESQPQHF. This chain links TRBV25-1 with TRBJ1-5, with D unclear. The V and J ends lost 1 base and 6 bases respectively, with 10 bases between them. The CDR3 totals 14 residues. CDR1 and CDR2 (germline): MGHDK, SYGVNS.

The rearrangement links TRBV7-2 to TRBJ2-5, with D perhaps matching TRBD2 (6 bases). The CDR3 has 15 amino acids. Trimming removed 7 bases from V and 2 bases from J, with 17 bases in between. The germline CDR1 and CDR2 sequences are SGHTA and FQGNSA. The CDR3 DNA reads TGTGCCAGCACCCAAGGTGGCGGGGTACAAGAGACCCAGTACTTC. It codes for CASTQGGGVQETQYF.

V usage is TRBV18 and J usage is TRBJ2-6, with 8 positions matching TRBD1. Trimming cost V 6 bases and J 0 bases; bases outside gene matches: 7. Germline CDR1 KGHSH, CDR2 LQKENI. The CDR3 has 17 amino acids. The chain's CDR3 is CASSQGQVLSGANVLTF. CDR3 sequence (DNA): TGTGCCAGCTCCCAGGGACAGGTTCTCTCTGGGGCCAACGTCCTGACTTTC. Filled out from reference TRBV18 and TRBJ2-6, the complete variable domain reads NAGVMQNPRHLVRRRGQEARLRCSPMKGHSHVYWYRQLPEEGLKFMVYLQKENIIDESGMPKERFSAEFPKEGPSILRIQQVVRGDSAAYFCASSQGQVLSGANVLTFGAGSRLTVL.

The chain is built from TRBV30 and TRBJ2-5, with TRBD2 identical over 9 bases. V trimming: 2 bases; J trimming: 5 bases; junction bases outside the gene matches: 12. The CDR3 length is 16 residues. Per the germline V gene, CDR1 is GTSNPN and CDR2 is SVGIG (reference sequence). The chain's CDR3 is CAWSRGSGGGRETQYF. CDR3 coding DNA: TGTGCCTGGAGTCGTGGTAGCGGGGGTGGGCGGGAGACCCAGTACTTC.

The CDR3 sequence: CASSIGGTLAEQYF. In nucleotides, the CDR3 is TGTGCCAGCAGCATAGGGGGCACGCTCGCGGAGCAGTACTTC. The V call is TRBV7-2, the J call TRBJ2-7; 7 bases align to TRBD1. This CDR3 contains 14 residues. V dropped 5 bases and J dropped 7; count of bases not matched to a gene: 11. Germline lookup yields CDR1 SGHTA and CDR2 FQGNSA.

This clone was seen a few times. The CDR3 DNA reads TGTGCCAGCAGCGGAAGCGGGACACGGTTTACCTACGAGCAGTACTTC. It encodes CASSGSGTRFTYEQYF. The chain recombines TRBV5-6 with TRBJ2-7, with D possibly being TRBD2 (7 bases). Germline V gene data show CDR1 as SGHDT and CDR2 as YYEEEE. Trimming left V 4 bases short and J 2 bases short, with 19 bases between. The CDR3 extends over 16 amino acids.

V usage is TRBV9 and J usage is TRBJ2-7; perhaps TRBD1 as D (6 bases). In germline, CDR1 is SGDLS, CDR2 YYNGEE. V dropped 3 bases and J dropped 3 bases, with 16 bases sitting between them. The CDR3 loop spans 15 amino acids. The CDR3 reads CASSATPTGIYEQYF. DNA of the CDR3: TGTGCCAGCAGCGCGACCCCAACAGGGATCTACGAGCAGTACTTC.

This chain uses TRBV7-9 with TRBJ2-6; D possibly corresponds to TRBD1 (5 bases). Germline CDR1 is SEHNR and CDR2 is FQNEAQ (reference sequence). The V end was cut by 7 bases, the J end by 0 bases, with 19 bases between. This CDR3 spans 18 amino acids. The CDR3 reads CASIALRQLRSGANVLTF. The CDR3, as DNA: TGTGCCAGCATCGCCCTCCGACAGTTACGCTCTGGGGCCAACGTCCTGACTTTC.

This clone was seen a few times. This chain uses TRBV11-2 with TRBJ2-1, with TRBD1 as a possible D gene (5 bases). Germline CDR1 is SGHAT and CDR2 is FQNNGV. This CDR3 comprises 15 residues. Trimming took off 0 bases at V and 6 bases at J, with 12 bases between the two ends. The CDR3 region is CASSLDKGRVNEQFF. The DNA of the CDR3 is TGTGCCAGCAGCTTAGATAAAGGCAGGGTCAATGAGCAGTTCTTC. Based on the CDR3 plus reference TRBV11-2 and TRBJ2-1, the full variable domain is EAGVAQSPRYKIIEKRQSVAFWCNPISGHATLYWYQQILGQGPKLLIQFQNNGVVDDSQLPKDRFSAERLKGVDSTLKIQPAKLEDSAVYLCASSLDKGRVNEQFFGPGTRLTVL.

This chain links TRBV7-2 with TRBJ2-2; TRBD2 is a possible D gene (6 bases). The V and J ends lost 3 bases and 2 bases respectively, with 7 bases between them. Germline V gene sequence: CDR1 SGHTA, CDR2 FQGNSA. The CDR3 has 14 residues. As DNA, the CDR3 is TGTGCCAGCAGCTTGGGGGGAAACACCGGGGAGCTGTTTTTT. This sequence encodes CASSLGGNTGELFF.

The chain joins TRBV19 to TRBJ2-2; D is perhaps TRBD1 (6 bases). The V gene's germline CDR1 is LNHDA and CDR2 SQIVND (reference sequence). The CDR3 is 14 amino acids. The CDR3 here is CASRTVSGGGELFF. The CDR3, as DNA: TGTGCGTCCCGGACAGTCTCCGGAGGCGGGGAGCTGTTTTTT.

This clone appeared a few times. The CDR3 protein is CASSLGRAGELFF. The CDR3 coding sequence is TGTGCCAGCAGCTTGGGCCGGGCCGGGGAGCTGTTTTTT. This sequence joins TRBV5-4 and TRBJ2-2; D remains ambiguous. The CDR3 totals 13 residues. Germline V gene sequence: CDR1 SGHNT, CDR2 YYREEE (reference sequence). V gave up 0 bases and J gave up 6 bases, with 6 bases separating them.

V and J are TRBV5-1 and TRBJ2-1; 13 nucleotides match TRBD2. The CDR3 consists of 16 residues. Losses at the gene ends were 4 bases for V and 3 bases for J; bases not matched to a gene: 4. Germline-derived CDR1 and CDR2 are SGHRS and YFSETQ. The chain's CDR3 is CASSVGLAGYYNEQFF. DNA for the CDR3: TGCGCCAGCAGCGTGGGACTAGCGGGGTACTACAATGAGCAGTTCTTC. Looking up the rest from reference TRBV5-1 and TRBJ2-1 gives the full variable domain: KAGVTQTPRYLIKTRGQQVTLSCSPISGHRSVSWYQQTPGQGLQFLFEYFSETQRNKGNFPGRFSGRQFSNSRSEMNVSTLELGDSALYLCASSVGLAGYYNEQFFGPGTRLTVL.

The chain combines TRBV28 with TRBJ1-5, with unresolved D. V gave up 6 bases and J gave up 0 bases, with 6 bases separating them. The CDR3 contains 13 residues. CDR1 is MDHEN and CDR2 is SYDVKM in the germline V gene. The CDR3 sequence: CASRIYSNQPQHF. The CDR3 DNA is TGTGCCAGCAGAATTTATAGCAATCAGCCCCAGCATTTT.

This clone was seen a few times. The gene calls are TRBV11-1 and TRBJ2-3; D might be TRBD1 (6 bases). There are 16 residues in the CDR3. The ends were cut back, 6 bases at V and 2 bases at J, with 18 bases in the middle. CDR1 is SGHAT and CDR2 is FQDESV in the germline V gene (reference sequence). CDR3 coding DNA: TGTGCCAGCAGTCGCCCGGGACACCCTTACACAGATACGCAGTATTTT. It specifies CASSRPGHPYTDTQYF.

This rearrangement joins TRBV2 to TRBJ1-2; D remains unclear. Germline loops: CDR1 SNHLY, CDR2 FYNNEI. The CDR3 contains 13 residues. Trimming removed 6 bases from V and 3 bases from J, with 11 bases in between. DNA for the CDR3: TGTGCCAGCAGCCGCCGACAAGACTATGGCTACACCTTC. Translation: CASSRRQDYGYTF.

This clone was counted only a few times. The CDR3, as DNA: TGTGCCAGCTCTGCTAGCGGGAGCAGGCTAGCCAAAAACATTCAGTACTTC. Amino acids: CASSASGSRLAKNIQYF. The chain carries TRBV19 and TRBJ2-4, with TRBD2 identical over 10 bases. This CDR3 spans 17 amino acids. Germline V CDR1 and CDR2: LNHDA, SQIVND (reference sequence). V gave up 9 bases and J gave up 0 bases; unmatched junction bases: 11.

The rearrangement uses TRBV28 and TRBJ2-1; 8 bases agree with TRBD1. The germline gives CDR1 MDHEN, CDR2 SYDVKM. The trim removed 4 bases at V and 8 bases at J, leaving 7 bases unmatched. This CDR3 region has 14 residues. The CDR3 DNA sequence: TGTGCCAGCAGTTCGACAGGGACAGGCGATGAGCAGTTCTTC. Encoded protein: CASSSTGTGDEQFF.